This TCR beta chain was sequenced for a study of OX40 agonist ivuxolimab in advanced cancers. Study-level information: The patients got ivuxolimab, which is an agonistic anti-OX40 (CD134) antibody. Study-level results: Also present in some nonresponders was a low level of normalized T-cell clonal expansion.

CDR3 size: 10 residues. Germline trimming cut 5 bases from V and 10 bases from J; bases unmatched to any gene: 1. Germline loops: CDR1 WSHSY, CDR2 SAAADI. Exclusion applied to patients with autoimmune disease history or systemic immunosuppression. The data were produced by immunoSEQ multiplex PCR, yet TCRdb's version contains in-frame clones alone and is incomplete. This sample yields 20,000 to 25,000 clones, of which around nine tenths are seen a single time; 9.5% to 12% belongs to the top ten. As concerns this clone: Its target is not known.

The clonotype originates from an adult with an advanced solid tumor such as melanoma, head and neck, liver or kidney cancer. This material consisted of CD4+ or CD8+ T cells sorted from blood, taken in a trial of the OX40 agonist ivuxolimab. The chain uses TRBV10-2 and TRBJ1-1; TRBD1 matches at 7 bases. The CDR3 region has the DNA TGCGCCAGCAGTCAGGGGGGAGCTTTCTTT. It yields the protein CASSQGGAFF.